This entry lists 21 T cell receptor beta chains sequenced from one sample in a study of shared clonotypes between healthy human individuals. Profiled with immunoSEQ multiplex PCR; TCRdb holds only in-frame clones, not every one. The sample lists more than 1.2 million clones; just under 99% were seen once. Specimen: naive CD4+ T cells sorted from blood. Described subset: CD45RA+ positively selected. These receptors all come from a man under 40 in good health.

The chain links TRBV20-1 to TRBJ1-1; TRBD1 might be the D (6 bases). The V gene lost 5 bases and the J gene lost 8 bases, with 12 bases spanning the gap. Germline V CDR1 and CDR2: DFQATT, SNEGSKA (reference sequence). There are 11 residues in the CDR3. The CDR3 bases are TGCAGTGCTCCCGGGGGGCGGGAAGCTTTCTTT. This translates into CSAPGGREAFF.

This clone was seen once. CDR3: CSATNGGGYTF. For the CDR3, the DNA is TGCAGTGCTACCAACGGAGGGGGCTACACCTTC. The chain uses TRBV20-1 and TRBJ1-2, with D unclear. Germline CDR1 and CDR2: DFQATT and SNEGSKA (reference sequence). The CDR3 consists of 11 residues. The V end was cut by 4 bases, the J end by 8 bases, with 11 bases between.

The chain is built from TRBV28 and TRBJ1-2; TRBD1 matches at 7 bases. Looked up from germline, CDR1 is MDHEN and CDR2 is SYDVKM. V gave up 3 bases and J gave up 2 bases; unmatched junction bases: 9. The CDR3 runs 16 residues. CDR3 sequence reads: CASSLGGDSSNYGYTF. The CDR3 DNA reads TGTGCCAGCAGTTTGGGCGGGGACAGCTCCAACTATGGCTACACCTTC.

J is TRBJ2-1 and V is TRBV15; TRBD1 aligns across 7 bases. The CDR3 is 14 amino acids. Germline trimming cut 2 bases from V and 9 bases from J; bases unmatched to any gene: 7. Germline V gene sequence: CDR1 LNHNV, CDR2 YYDKDF (reference sequence). CDR3 sequence: CATSRPLTGIEQFF. The CDR3 DNA follows: TGTGCCACCAGCAGACCCCTGACAGGGATTGAGCAGTTCTTC.

The chain recombines TRBV6-5 with TRBJ2-3; D is possibly TRBD1 (6 bases). CDR3 length: 13 amino acids. Trimming removed 6 bases from V and 4 bases from J, with 11 bases in between. Germline CDR1 MNHEY, CDR2 SVGAGI. CDR3 sequence reads: CASRRQAADTQYF. CDR3 coding DNA: TGTGCCAGCAGAAGACAGGCGGCAGATACGCAGTATTTT.

The rearrangement joins TRBV27 to TRBJ2-5; 7 bases agree with TRBD1. The CDR3 spans 15 residues. CDR1 MNHEY and CDR2 SMNVEV come from the germline V gene (reference sequence). V dropped 1 base and J dropped 5; count of bases not matched to a gene: 7. CDR3 sequence: CASSLWRQGGETQYF. The CDR3 DNA reads as TGTGCCAGCAGTTTATGGAGACAGGGTGGGGAGACCCAGTACTTC.

The chain carries TRBV2 and TRBJ2-7; TRBD2 aligns across 7 bases. Germline-derived CDR1 and CDR2 are SNHLY and FYNNEI. The CDR3 loop spans 13 amino acids. Unmatched junction bases numbered 8, after V lost 6 bases and J lost 6 bases. Here the CDR3 DNA reads TGTGCCAGCAGAGGGGAGGGTTTTACCGAGCAGTACTTC. It translates to CASRGEGFTEQYF.

This chain joins TRBV19 and TRBJ2-7; tentatively, D is TRBD2 (5 bases). CDR3 length: 15 residues. Trimming shortened V by 6 bases and J by 3 bases, and 18 bases separated the two germline ends. Germline-derived CDR1 and CDR2 are LNHDA and SQIVND (reference sequence). The CDR3 nucleotides are TGTGCCAGTAGACCGGGGTCCGAGGGCGGCTACGAGCAGTACTTC. This sequence encodes CASRPGSEGGYEQYF.

This chain uses TRBV27 with TRBJ1-5; 9 bases line up with TRBD1. The CDR3 is 16 residues long. Trimming took 5 bases from V and 2 from J; bases not matched to a gene: 7. Germline lookup yields CDR1 MNHEY and CDR2 SMNVEV (reference sequence). In nucleotides, the CDR3 is TGTGCCAGCAGTGTGGCACAGGGGGCTGGCAATCAGCCCCAGCATTTT. This sequence encodes CASSVAQGAGNQPQHF.

Comments on this clone: One end of the junction varies from germline; a read error may be responsible. The chain is built from TRBV18 and TRBJ2-1; D remains ambiguous. The CDR3 is 13 amino acids. Looked up from germline, CDR1 is KGHSH and CDR2 is LQKENI. The CDR3 here is CASSPQRLNEQFF. DNA for the CDR3: TGTGCCAGCTCCCCACAGCGCCTCAATGAGCAGTTCTTC. The variable domain in full, with the rest retrieved from reference TRBV18 and TRBJ2-1, is NAGVMQNPRHLVRRRGQEARLRCSPMKGHSHVYWYRQLPEEGLKFMVYLQKENIIDESGMPKERFSAEFPKEGPSILRIQQVVRGDSAAYFCASSPQRLNEQFFGPGTRLTVL.

The CDR3 nucleotides are TGTGCCAGCAGCCTTTTAATTAAGTACAATGAGCAGTTCTTC. Encoded protein: CASSLLIKYNEQFF. The chain couples TRBV28 to TRBJ2-1, with D uncertain. This CDR3 spans 14 amino acids. Per germline, CDR1 MDHEN and CDR2 SYDVKM. V was shortened by 6 bases and J by 4 bases, with 13 bases between the two germline ends.

This clone was seen a single time. The chain uses TRBV2 and TRBJ2-2; D is uncertain. The length of the CDR3 is 13 residues. Trimming removed 4 bases at V and 1 base at J, with 4 bases between. Per the germline V gene, CDR1 is SNHLY and CDR2 is FYNNEI. Here the CDR3 reads CASSVLNTGELFF. CDR3 coding DNA: TGTGCCAGCAGTGTTCTGAACACCGGGGAGCTGTTTTTT. Together with reference TRBV2 and TRBJ2-2, the CDR3 gives the full variable domain: EPEVTQTPSHQVTQMGQEVILRCVPISNHLYFYWYRQILGQKVEFLVSFYNNEISEKSEIFDDQFSVERPDGSNFTLKIRSTKLEDSAMYFCASSVLNTGELFFGEGSRLTVL.

The table lists this clone with a count of one. The chain links TRBV7-2 to TRBJ2-7; perhaps TRBD2 as D (6 bases). This CDR3 is 14 amino acids long. Germline CDR1 and CDR2: SGHTA and FQGNSA. Between the trimmed V and J ends, which lost 2 bases and 6 bases, there was a span of 14 bases. Written as DNA, the CDR3 is TGTGCCAGCAGCTTATCGGGGGTAGGGCCCGAGCAGTACTTC. As protein: CASSLSGVGPEQYF.

To note about this clone: The same CDR3 arises from other DNA sequences in this sample as well. The chain combines TRBV5-1 with TRBJ1-3, with D perhaps TRBD1 (5 bases). CDR3 length: 13 amino acids. V lost 3 bases to trimming and J lost 2 bases, with 6 bases between them. The germline CDR1 and CDR2 sequences are SGHRS and YFSETQ. CDR3: CASSSGTGNTIYF. The CDR3 DNA reads as TGCGCCAGCAGCTCAGGGACTGGAAACACCATATATTTT.

This chain uses TRBV5-6 with TRBJ2-1, with D hard to call. Trimming shortened V by 5 bases and J by 7 bases, and 10 bases separated the two germline ends. Germline V CDR1 and CDR2: SGHDT, YYEEEE. The CDR3 is 12 residues long. The CDR3, as DNA: TGTGCCAGCAGTCCTCAGCGTAATGAGCAGTTCTTC. Its protein product is CASSPQRNEQFF. Combining the CDR3 with reference TRBV5-6 and TRBJ2-1 gives the whole variable domain DAGVTQSPTHLIKTRGQQVTLRCSPKSGHDTVSWYQQALGQGPQFIFQYYEEEERQRGNFPDRFSGHQFPNYSSELNVNALLLGDSALYLCASSPQRNEQFFGPGTRLTVL.

The chain has TRBV18 and TRBJ2-2; 10 bases agree with TRBD2. Germline lookup yields CDR1 KGHSH and CDR2 LQKENI. This CDR3 spans 18 amino acids. V dropped 1 base and J dropped 1; count of bases not matched to a gene: 6. The CDR3 DNA sequence: TGTGCCAGCTCACCACAGCTAGCGGGAGAAGGGAACACCGGGGAGCTGTTTTTT. This encodes CASSPQLAGEGNTGELFF. The complete variable domain, with remaining parts taken from reference TRBV18 and TRBJ2-2, reads NAGVMQNPRHLVRRRGQEARLRCSPMKGHSHVYWYRQLPEEGLKFMVYLQKENIIDESGMPKERFSAEFPKEGPSILRIQQVVRGDSAAYFCASSPQLAGEGNTGELFFGEGSRLTVL.

V gene TRBV5-4 combines with J gene TRBJ1-2; 8 nucleotides align to TRBD1. The trim removed 4 bases at V and 7 bases at J, leaving 18 bases unmatched. The CDR3 runs 17 residues. The germline gives CDR1 SGHNT, CDR2 YYREEE (reference sequence). CDR3 coding DNA: TGTGCCAGCAGCCAAGGAGGACAGGGTCCCACTATACTTGGCTACACCTTC. It specifies CASSQGGQGPTILGYTF.

This clone showed up just once. This chain links TRBV18 with TRBJ2-5; no clear D gene. V gave up 3 bases and J gave up 7 bases, with 27 bases separating them. Germline values: CDR1 KGHSH, CDR2 LQKENI. The CDR3 consists of 18 residues. This CDR3 reads CASSPLTRTAPHHPTQYF. DNA for the CDR3: TGTGCCAGCTCACCGTTGACAAGGACCGCACCACACCATCCGACCCAGTACTTC.

This clone has only one observation. The rearrangement joins TRBV19 to TRBJ2-3; TRBD1 matches 8 bases. With 6 bases clipped from V and 0 bases from J, the junction kept 5 bases outside the gene matches. The CDR3 runs to 15 residues. Germline V gives CDR1 LNHDA, CDR2 SQIVND (reference sequence). The CDR3 DNA follows: TGTGCCAGTAGACCCAGGGGGCTTAGCACAGATACGCAGTATTTT. Its translation is CASRPRGLSTDTQYF.

This clone was counted a few times. The chain joins TRBV2 to TRBJ1-2; D gene unclear. The germline V and J ends were trimmed by 4 bases and 1 base, with 7 bases remaining between them. Germline V gene sequence: CDR1 SNHLY, CDR2 FYNNEI. CDR3 length: 13 amino acids. CDR3 coding DNA: TGTGCCAGCAGTGCAGAGTTTAACTATGGCTACACCTTC. Translating gives CASSAEFNYGYTF.

This chain connects TRBV11-2 to TRBJ2-4, with TRBD1 matching over 7 bases. This CDR3 is 14 amino acids long. V gave up 1 base and J gave up 6 bases; unmatched junction bases: 3. Per the germline V gene, CDR1 is SGHAT and CDR2 is FQNNGV. CDR3 DNA sequence: TGTGCCAGCAGCTTAGCAGGGGGAGTAAACATTCAGTACTTC. This codes for CASSLAGGVNIQYF.